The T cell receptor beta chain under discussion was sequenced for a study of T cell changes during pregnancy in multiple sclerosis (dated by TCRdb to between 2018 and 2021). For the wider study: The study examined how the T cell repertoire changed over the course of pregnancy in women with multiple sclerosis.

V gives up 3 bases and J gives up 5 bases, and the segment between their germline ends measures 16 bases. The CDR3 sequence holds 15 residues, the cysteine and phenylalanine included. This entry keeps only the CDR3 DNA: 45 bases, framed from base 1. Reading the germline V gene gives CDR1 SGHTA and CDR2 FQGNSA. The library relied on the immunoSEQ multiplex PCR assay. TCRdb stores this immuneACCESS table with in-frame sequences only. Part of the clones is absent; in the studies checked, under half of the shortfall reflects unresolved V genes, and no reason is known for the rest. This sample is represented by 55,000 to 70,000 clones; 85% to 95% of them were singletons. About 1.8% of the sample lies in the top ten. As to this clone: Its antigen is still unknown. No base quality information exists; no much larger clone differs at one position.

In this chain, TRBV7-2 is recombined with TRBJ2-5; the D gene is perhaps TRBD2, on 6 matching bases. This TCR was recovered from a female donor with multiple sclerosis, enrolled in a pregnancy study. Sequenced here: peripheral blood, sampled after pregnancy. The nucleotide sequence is TGTGCCAGCAGCTTTGATTGGGGGGACGGGGAGACCCAGTACTTC. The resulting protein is CASSFDWGDGETQYF.